A single sample gave rise to the 14 T cell receptor beta chains below, sequenced in a study of shared clonotypes between healthy human individuals. TCRdb's table, derived via immunoSEQ multiplex PCR, lists solely in-frame clones and lacks some. The sample gives roughly 1,600,000 clones, less than 99% of which show up once; around 0.38% is in the top ten. Sequencing was done on a sample of naive CD4+ T cells sorted from blood. The subset denotes: CD45RA+ positively selected. The origin of the receptors is a young man in good health.

The chain carries TRBV19 and TRBJ1-2; D not certain. The CDR3 contains 15 residues. CDR1 LNHDA and CDR2 SQIVND come from the germline V gene (reference sequence). V dropped 6 bases and J dropped 5 bases, with 19 bases sitting between them. CDR3: CASRKALPRAYGYTF. The CDR3 DNA reads as TGTGCCAGTAGAAAGGCGCTACCAAGGGCTTATGGCTACACCTTC.

On this clone itself: The junction differs from germline at one of its ends, possibly a read error. The J gene is TRBJ1-3, the V gene TRBV27; TRBD1 might be the D (6 bases). The CDR3 covers 15 residues. CDR1 and CDR2 (germline): MNHEY, SMNVEV (reference sequence). The CDR3: CASRATRGTGSTIYF. In nucleotides, the CDR3 is TGTGCCAGCAGGGCGACCAGGGGTACGGGAAGCACCATATATTTT.

V and J are TRBV6-6 and TRBJ1-1; no definite D call. V lost 2 bases and J lost 3, with 7 bases in between. The CDR3 has 13 residues. The V gene's germline CDR1 is MNHNY and CDR2 SVGAGI (reference sequence). The CDR3 loop reads CASSYRSDTEAFF. CDR3 sequence (DNA): TGTGCCAGCAGTTACCGGAGTGACACTGAAGCTTTCTTT.

In the case of this clone: The sample carries other DNA sequences with the same CDR3. This chain links TRBV18 with TRBJ2-5, with D uncertain. The CDR3 covers 10 residues. Germline CDR1 reads KGHSH; CDR2 reads LQKENI. V lost 5 bases and J lost 3, with 1 base in between. The CDR3 region is CASSKETQYF. CDR3 nucleotide sequence: TGTGCCAGCTCAAAAGAGACCCAGTACTTC.

The chain recombines TRBV14 with TRBJ2-7, with D perhaps matching TRBD1 (6 bases). The V and J ends lost 4 bases and 3 bases respectively, with 19 bases between them. The CDR3 consists of 16 residues. Germline V gene lookup returns CDR1 SGHDN and CDR2 FVKESK. The CDR3 loop reads CASSLLPRGSFYEQYF. The CDR3, as DNA: TGTGCCAGCAGCCTCCTCCCCAGGGGCTCATTCTACGAGCAGTACTTC.

The chain couples TRBV6-6 to TRBJ2-1; 13 bases map to TRBD2. The CDR3 is 16 amino acids. Unmatched junction bases numbered 4, after V lost 5 bases and J lost 3 bases. From germline, CDR1 is MNHNY and CDR2 SVGAGI (reference sequence). DNA of the CDR3: TGTGCCAGCAGTCCACTAGCGGGAGGGCTCTACAATGAGCAGTTCTTC. Its translation: CASSPLAGGLYNEQFF.

The J gene is TRBJ2-3, the V gene TRBV13; 8 bases agree with TRBD2. Germline loops: CDR1 PRHDT, CDR2 FYEKMQ (reference sequence). V trimming: 5 bases; J trimming: 7 bases; junction bases outside the gene matches: 2. The CDR3 is made up of 12 amino acids. The CDR3 sequence: CASSSSGNTQYF. CDR3 nucleotides: TGTGCCAGCAGCAGTAGCGGGAATACGCAGTATTTT.

The CDR3 DNA is TGTGCCAGCAGCTCCGGACAGGGGGCGGGTTTGCTCTACGAGCAGTACTTC. Its protein is CASSSGQGAGLLYEQYF. The chain combines TRBV9 with TRBJ2-7; TRBD1 matches at 11 bases. Germline-derived CDR1 and CDR2 are SGDLS and YYNGEE. The CDR3 has 17 residues. V was pared by 4 bases and J by 3 bases, with 12 bases of the junction left unmatched.

This rearrangement joins TRBV13 to TRBJ2-7; TRBD1 agrees at 12 bases. The CDR3 loop spans 15 amino acids. After removal of 5 bases from V and 6 bases from J, the junction contained 8 bases not matched to a gene. Germline V gene sequence: CDR1 PRHDT, CDR2 FYEKMQ (reference sequence). Written as DNA, the CDR3 is TGTGCCAGCAGCATTCGGCCGGGACAGGGGGCCGAGCAGTACTTC. This translates into CASSIRPGQGAEQYF.

This clone occurred once. V and J are TRBV4-3 and TRBJ2-7; tentative D call: TRBD2 (6 bases). Trimming shortened V by 0 bases and J by 3 bases, and 9 bases separated the two germline ends. Germline V CDR1 and CDR2: LGHNA, YSLEER. The CDR3 contains 14 residues. The chain's CDR3 is CASSQDGGFYEQYF. For the CDR3, the DNA is TGCGCCAGCAGCCAAGATGGGGGGTTCTACGAGCAGTACTTC.

J is TRBJ2-5 and V is TRBV28, with D perhaps assigned TRBD1 or TRBD2 (6 bases each). The germline CDR1 and CDR2 sequences are MDHEN and SYDVKM. V shed 10 bases and J shed 4 bases, with 16 bases lying between them. The CDR3 loop spans 13 amino acids. Here the CDR3 reads CATLEGGRETQYF. DNA of the CDR3: TGTGCCACCCTAGAAGGGGGGCGAGAGACCCAGTACTTC.

In the case of this clone: The sample carries other DNA sequences with the same CDR3. The chain recombines TRBV5-1 with TRBJ2-3; D gene unclear. Germline V gene data show CDR1 as SGHRS and CDR2 as YFSETQ. V gave up 1 base and J gave up 3 bases, with 6 bases separating them. This CDR3 region has 13 residues. CDR3 region: CASSLRRTDTQYF. CDR3 DNA sequence: TGCGCCAGCAGCTTGAGGCGGACAGATACGCAGTATTTT.

The V call is TRBV5-1, the J call TRBJ2-3; D gene ambiguous. The CDR3 is 16 residues long. With 0 bases removed from V and 1 base from J, the gap between germline ends came to 12 bases. Looked up from germline, CDR1 is SGHRS and CDR2 is YFSETQ. The CDR3 region is CASSLGSAPRTDTQYF. CDR3 in DNA: TGCGCCAGCAGCTTGGGGTCAGCTCCGCGCACAGATACGCAGTATTTT.

The chain combines TRBV19 with TRBJ2-1, with TRBD2 as a possible D gene (7 bases). The V gene's germline CDR1 is LNHDA and CDR2 SQIVND (reference sequence). The ends were cut back, 3 bases at V and 6 bases at J, with 12 bases in the middle. The CDR3 is 14 residues long. The CDR3 is CASSIVGGVNEQFF. Written as DNA, the CDR3 is TGTGCCAGTAGTATTGTAGGGGGGGTCAATGAGCAGTTCTTC. The full variable domain, with the rest looked up from reference TRBV19 and TRBJ2-1, is DGGITQSPKYLFRKEGQNVTLSCEQNLNHDAMYWYRQDPGQGLRLIYYSQIVNDFQKGDIAEGYSVSREKKESFPLTVTSAQKNPTAFYLCASSIVGGVNEQFFGPGTRLTVL.